Sequencing of this T cell receptor beta chain was carried out in a study of T cell repertoires in cytomegalovirus infection. About the research overall: Both a matching HLA type and CMV infection were indicated by public TCR beta signatures. Broader study findings: CMV-specific HLA-C-restricted TCR beta clonotypes dominated the ex vivo response.

Per germline, CDR1 SGHVS and CDR2 FNYEAQ. This CDR3 spans 12 amino acids. Details on this clonotype: As yet, its antigen is unknown. A much larger clonotype is one base distant, so this may be a read error.

One entry per CDR3 protein results from TCRdb running MiXCR on the reads. The sample shows around 750,000 distinct CDR3 sequences, over 25% of them seen only once. This clonotype was sampled from a human donor in good health (CMV status not recorded). Some clones in this sample may be carry-over from other donors' samples. The V gene is TRBV7-6, the J gene TRBJ2-1; D unclear. This material consisted of cultured CD8+ T cells from PBMCs, taken from culture after CMV antigen stimulation. CDR3 loop: CASSPGSNGQFF. The CDR3 nucleotides are TGTGCCAGCAGCCCCGGATCTAATGGGCAGTTCTTC. The full variable domain, completed using reference TRBV7-6 and TRBJ2-1, is GAGVSQSPRYKVTKRGQDVALRCDPISGHVSLYWYRQALGQGPEFLTYFNYEAQQDKSGLPNDRFSAERPEGSISTLTIQRTEQRDSAMYRCASSPGSNGQFFGPGTRLTVL.